These T cell receptor beta chains were read from a single sample in a study of identical twins. TCRdb fed the 5' RACE reads into MiXCR, producing one record per CDR3 protein. The data contain about 920,000 distinct CDR3 sequences, 9% to 15% of them singletons. In addition, the sample was reused for a study of yellow fever vaccine responses in identical twins.

The sample consisted of PBMCs. These receptors came from a woman between 18 and 30 years old in good health. CDR3s include the opening cysteine and the closing phenylalanine or tryptophan. A D gene is named only where the DNA matches it firmly. The size entry is marked missing in some rows and otherwise reads once, few, many or a size class.

v_call	clone_size	d_call	j_call	cdr3_nt	cdr3_aa
TRBV6-6	few	NA	TRBJ1-1	TGTGCCAGCAGTTTAGGACTGGGCGGCGCTTTCTTT	CASSLGLGGAFF
TRBV9	NA	TRBD1	TRBJ1-2	TGTGCCAGCAGCCCCCCGGACAGGGAGGAAGGCTACACCTTC	CASSPPDREEGYTF
TRBV5-1	NA	TRBD1	TRBJ1-1	TGCGCCAGCAGCTTGTCAGGGGACAGGTACACTGAAGCTTTCTTT	CASSLSGDRYTEAFF
TRBV6-2/TRBV6-3	NA	NA	TRBJ2-1	TGTGTCACTGGGATGCCTACTCGGGATGAGCAGTTCTTC	CVTGMPTRDEQFF
TRBV4-1	NA	NA	TRBJ2-5	TGCGCCAGCAGCCAAGATCGTCCCCAAGCCCAAGAGACCCAGTACTTC	CASSQDRPQAQETQYF
TRBV3-1	NA	TRBD2	TRBJ2-3	TGTGCCAGCAGCCAAGTGGCTAGCGGGGGGACCCATCCTAGCACAGATACGCAGTATTTT	CASSQVASGGTHPSTDTQYF
TRBV10-3	few	NA	TRBJ1-5	TGTGCCATCAGTGAGGGGGCGCAGGGTCAGCCCCAGCATTTT	CAISEGAQGQPQHF
TRBV6-1	few	NA	TRBJ2-3	TGTGCCAGCAGCGTAACTACTAGCCTTAGGGATACGCAGTATTTT	CASSVTTSLRDTQYF
TRBV10-3	many	NA	TRBJ1-6	TGTGCCATCAGTGAATTAGAAAATTCACCCCTCCACTTT	CAISELENSPLHF
TRBV20-1	few	TRBD2	TRBJ2-7	TGCAGTGCTAGAGTAGCGGGGTATGAGCAGTACTTC	CSARVAGYEQYF
TRBV20-1	few	NA	TRBJ2-5	TGCAGTGCTAGAGATATCCAGGGTGTAGGAGAGACCCAGTACTTC	CSARDIQGVGETQYF
TRBV20-1	few	NA	TRBJ2-3	TGCAGTGCTCATATTACAGATACGCAGTATTTT	CSAHITDTQYF
TRBV10-3	NA	TRBD2	TRBJ2-5	TGTGCCATCAGGCCCGGGACTAGCGGGGAAAGCGGGCAAGAGACCCAGTACTTC	CAIRPGTSGESGQETQYF
TRBV2	few	NA	TRBJ1-5	TGTGCCAGCAGTGAGTCCAGGACCCATCAGCCCCAGCATTTT	CASSESRTHQPQHF
TRBV29-1	many	NA	TRBJ2-1	TGCAGCGTTGAAATCTCCAATGAGCAGTTCTTC	CSVEISNEQFF
TRBV15	few	TRBD2	TRBJ2-1	TGTGCCACCAGCAGAGATCTTGGGGCGGGGGGGAGACGTGAGCAGTTCTTC	CATSRDLGAGGRREQFF
TRBV29-1	NA	NA	TRBJ2-5	TGCAGCGTTGTGGTGGGGTATGCCCAGTACTTC	CSVVVGYAQYF
TRBV4-2	many	TRBD1	TRBJ1-5	TGTGCCAGCAGCCAAACCCTAGACAGGGTGGGTCAGCCCCAGCATTTT	CASSQTLDRVGQPQHF
TRBV12-3/TRBV12-4	NA	NA	TRBJ1-5	TGTGCCAGCAGTTTCCGGACCGGGCAGCCCCAGCATTTT	CASSFRTGQPQHF
TRBV10-3	few	TRBD2	TRBJ2-7	TGTGCCATCAGTGGACTAGCGGGAAGGACCTACTACGAGCAGTACTTC	CAISGLAGRTYYEQYF
TRBV20-1	few	TRBD2	TRBJ2-3	TGCAGTGCTAGGATACTAGCGGGGGGCACAGATACGCAGTATTTT	CSARILAGGTDTQYF
TRBV2	few	TRBD1	TRBJ2-1	TGTGCCAGCATCCTGGACAGGGGGAACAATGAGCAGTTCTTC	CASILDRGNNEQFF
TRBV27	NA	TRBD1	TRBJ2-1	TGTGCCAGCAGCCCGACAGGGGGTACGATAAATGAGCAGTTCTTC	CASSPTGGTINEQFF
TRBV20-1	few	TRBD1	TRBJ1-6	TGCAGTGCTAGAGCTCCGGGACAGGGGTATTCACCCCTCCACTTT	CSARAPGQGYSPLHF